The next 2 T cell receptor beta chains were all read from a single sample in a study of T cell responses to AZD1222 COVID-19 vaccine. Method: immunoSEQ multiplex PCR; TCRdb's copy keeps in-frame clones and lacks some. Counted here are 150,000 to 200,000 clones, 75% to 90% occurring once; the ten biggest clones make up 2.6%. Sequenced material: peripheral blood, taken on day 0 of AZD1222 vaccination. The receptors derive from an adult in good health.

This sequence joins TRBV12-3 or TRBV12-4 and TRBJ2-7, with D unclear. V lost 1 base and J 7 bases, leaving 8 bases between the germline ends. CDR3 size: 12 residues. This CDR3 reads CASSLVRGEQYF. The CDR3 bases are TGTGCCAGCAGTTTAGTCCGAGGAGAGCAGTACTTC.

CDR3 sequence: CASSSHRDGNEKLFF. The CDR3 DNA is TGTGCCAGTAGTTCTCACCGGGACGGTAATGAAAAACTGTTTTTT. V usage is TRBV19 and J usage is TRBJ1-4, with a weak D call TRBD1 (5 bases). V shed 5 bases and J shed 4 bases, with 14 bases lying between them. The CDR3 has 15 amino acids. Germline CDR1 reads LNHDA; CDR2 reads SQIVND (reference sequence).